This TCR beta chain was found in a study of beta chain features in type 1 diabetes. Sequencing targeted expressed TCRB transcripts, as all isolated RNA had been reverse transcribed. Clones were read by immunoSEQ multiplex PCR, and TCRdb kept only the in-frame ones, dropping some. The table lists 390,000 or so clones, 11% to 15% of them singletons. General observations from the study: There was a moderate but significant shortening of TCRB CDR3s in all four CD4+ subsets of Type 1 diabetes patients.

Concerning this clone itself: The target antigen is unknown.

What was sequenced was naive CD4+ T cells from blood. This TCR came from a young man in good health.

The CDR3 spells CASSRDSNQPQHF. The CDR3, as DNA: TGTGCCAGTAGTCGGGATAGCAATCAGCCCCAGCATTTT. V usage is TRBV19 and J usage is TRBJ1-5, with D unclear. Trimming stripped 5 bases from V and 0 bases from J, with 5 bases between. Germline CDR1 reads LNHDA; CDR2 reads SQIVND (reference sequence). The CDR3 runs to 13 residues. Combining the CDR3 with reference TRBV19 and TRBJ1-5 gives the whole variable domain DGGITQSPKYLFRKEGQNVTLSCEQNLNHDAMYWYRQDPGQGLRLIYYSQIVNDFQKGDIAEGYSVSREKKESFPLTVTSAQKNPTAFYLCASSRDSNQPQHFGDGTRLSIL.